Below, one T cell receptor beta chain is given with its context. What it binds is not known. The CDR3 contains 12 residues. V was cut by 1 base and J by 5 bases, with 8 bases left in between. Germline CDR1 reads SQVTM; CDR2 reads ANQGSEA. This specimen belongs to a study of type 1 regulatory T cells. Study-wide context: This in vitro CD4 product, T-allo10, is enriched for Tr1 cells and alloantigen-specific. General study findings and limits: Compared with non-type 1 regulatory T cells, type 1 regulatory T cells showed a more restricted TCR repertoire.

MiXCR was run by TCRdb on the reads, yielding one entry per CDR3 protein. The table records about 62,000 distinct CDR3 sequences, approximately 60% of them present only once. The material sequenced was cultured non-Tr1 T cells, either the whole culture or a sorted T cell fraction (not recorded which). The receptor's source is a human donor in good health. The V call is TRBV29-1, the J call TRBJ2-5; unclear D gene. The CDR3 here is CSVEGPRETQYF. The CDR3 DNA is TGCAGCGTTGAAGGCCCTAGGGAGACCCAGTACTTC. The whole variable domain, filled in from reference TRBV29-1 and TRBJ2-5, reads SAVISQKPSRDICQRGTSLTIQCQVDSQVTMMFWYRQQPGQSLTLIATANQGSEATYESGFVIDKFPISRPNLTFSTLTVSNMSPEDSSIYLCSVEGPRETQYFGPGTRLLVL.